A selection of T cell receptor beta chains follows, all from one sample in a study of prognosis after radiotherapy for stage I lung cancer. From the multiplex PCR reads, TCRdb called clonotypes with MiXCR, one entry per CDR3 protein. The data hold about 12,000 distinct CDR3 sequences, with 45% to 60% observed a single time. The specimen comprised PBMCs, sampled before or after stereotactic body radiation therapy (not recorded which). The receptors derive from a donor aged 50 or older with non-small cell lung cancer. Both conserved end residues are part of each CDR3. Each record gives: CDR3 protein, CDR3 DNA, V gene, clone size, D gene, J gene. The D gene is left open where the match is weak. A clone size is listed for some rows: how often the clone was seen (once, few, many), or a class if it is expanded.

CDR3aa: CASSLSVGGGEQYF
CDR3nt: TGTGCCAGCAGCTTATCAGTTGGTGGGGGAGAGCAGTACTTC
v_gene: TRBV7-9
abundance: many
d_gene: .
j_gene: TRBJ2-7

CDR3aa: CASSLVWETQYF
CDR3nt: TGTGCCAGCAGCTTAGTTTGGGAGACCCAGTACTTC
v_gene: TRBV7-6
abundance: few
d_gene: .
j_gene: TRBJ2-5

CDR3aa: CSAREGVSVQETQYF
CDR3nt: TGCAGTGCTAGAGAGGGAGTTAGCGTTCAAGAGACCCAGTACTTC
v_gene: TRBV20-1
abundance: .
d_gene: .
j_gene: TRBJ2-5

CDR3aa: CASSLAQLVRTEAFF
CDR3nt: TGTGCCAGCAGCTTAGCCCAATTGGTGCGCACTGAAGCTTTCTTT
v_gene: TRBV11-3
abundance: .
d_gene: .
j_gene: TRBJ1-1

CDR3aa: CASNERESGELFF
CDR3nt: TGTGCCAGCAACGAAAGGGAATCCGGGGAGCTGTTTTTT
v_gene: TRBV27
abundance: medium-sized
d_gene: .
j_gene: TRBJ2-2

CDR3aa: CASSVDTNEQFF
CDR3nt: TGTGCCAGCAGTGTGGATACCAATGAGCAGTTCTTC
v_gene: TRBV6-1
abundance: .
d_gene: .
j_gene: TRBJ2-1

CDR3aa: CASSPVTIGASKQYF
CDR3nt: TGTGCCAGCAGCCCAGTGACTATCGGAGCCTCTAAACAGTACTTC
v_gene: TRBV6-2/TRBV6-3
abundance: few
d_gene: .
j_gene: TRBJ2-7

CDR3aa: CASSSGQGAGGYTF
CDR3nt: TGTGCCAGCAGCTCTGGACAGGGGGCGGGTGGCTACACCTTC
v_gene: TRBV7-6
abundance: medium-sized
d_gene: TRBD1
j_gene: TRBJ1-2

CDR3aa: CAGSFPLGGFYEQYF
CDR3nt: TGTGCCGGCAGCTTTCCCCTCGGGGGATTCTACGAGCAGTACTTC
v_gene: TRBV7-2
abundance: .
d_gene: .
j_gene: TRBJ2-7

CDR3aa: CASSHPGGEQYF
CDR3nt: TGTGCCAGCAGCCACCCAGGTGGTGAGCAGTACTTC
v_gene: TRBV6-1
abundance: .
d_gene: .
j_gene: TRBJ2-7

CDR3aa: CASSLTRPQTYEQYF
CDR3nt: TGTGCCAGCAGCTTAACGCGGCCTCAGACCTACGAGCAGTACTTC
v_gene: TRBV7-9
abundance: medium-sized
d_gene: .
j_gene: TRBJ2-7

CDR3aa: CASSLGTGKGMGVAFF
CDR3nt: TGCGCCAGCAGCTTGGGAACAGGGAAAGGGATGGGTGTAGCTTTCTTT
v_gene: TRBV5-1
abundance: medium-sized
d_gene: .
j_gene: TRBJ1-1

CDR3aa: CSANDRRNTGELFF
CDR3nt: TGCAGTGCAAACGACAGGAGAAACACCGGGGAGCTGTTTTTT
v_gene: TRBV20-1
abundance: .
d_gene: .
j_gene: TRBJ2-2

CDR3aa: CASSRDRGRHEQFF
CDR3nt: TGTGCCAGCTCTCGGGACAGGGGGCGGCATGAGCAGTTCTTC
v_gene: TRBV6-1
abundance: .
d_gene: TRBD1
j_gene: TRBJ2-1

CDR3aa: CASSSSTNTEAFF
CDR3nt: TGTGCCAGCAGTTCAAGTACAAACACTGAAGCTTTCTTT
v_gene: TRBV12-3/TRBV12-4
abundance: medium-sized
d_gene: .
j_gene: TRBJ1-1

CDR3aa: CSAKVGQGSNEQYF
CDR3nt: TGCAGTGCTAAGGTGGGACAGGGGTCGAACGAGCAGTACTTC
v_gene: TRBV20-1
abundance: .
d_gene: TRBD1
j_gene: TRBJ2-7

CDR3aa: CASSLRTNGNIYEQYF
CDR3nt: TGTGCCAGCAGCCTGAGAACTAACGGGAATATCTACGAGCAGTACTTC
v_gene: TRBV5-8
abundance: .
d_gene: .
j_gene: TRBJ2-7

CDR3aa: CASDDRRRTSADTQYF
CDR3nt: TGTGCCAGCGACGACCGGAGAAGGACTAGCGCAGATACGCAGTATTTT
v_gene: TRBV6-2/TRBV6-3
abundance: many
d_gene: TRBD2
j_gene: TRBJ2-3

CDR3aa: CATSDRNGQGAYNEQFF
CDR3nt: TGTGCCACCAGTGATAGAAATGGACAGGGGGCGTATAATGAGCAGTTCTTC
v_gene: TRBV24-1
abundance: medium-sized
d_gene: TRBD1
j_gene: TRBJ2-1

CDR3aa: CASSLGLAGAYNEQFF
CDR3nt: TGTGCCAGCAGTTTAGGGCTCGCGGGAGCCTACAATGAGCAGTTCTTC
v_gene: TRBV12-3/TRBV12-4
abundance: .
d_gene: TRBD2
j_gene: TRBJ2-1

CDR3aa: CASSQTPGLGTDTQYF
CDR3nt: TGCGCCAGCAGCCAAACACCGGGACTAGGCACAGATACGCAGTATTTT
v_gene: TRBV5-1
abundance: .
d_gene: TRBD2
j_gene: TRBJ2-3

CDR3aa: CASSSQGGYGYTF
CDR3nt: TGTGCCAGCAGCTCACAGGGGGGCTATGGCTACACCTTC
v_gene: TRBV9
abundance: .
d_gene: TRBD1
j_gene: TRBJ1-2

CDR3aa: CASRGLAGDIEQYF
CDR3nt: TGTGCCAGCAGAGGCTTAGCGGGAGATATCGAGCAGTACTTC
v_gene: TRBV27
abundance: .
d_gene: TRBD2
j_gene: TRBJ2-7

CDR3aa: CASSHTRSGADTQYF
CDR3nt: TGTGCCAGCAGCCACACACGGTCAGGGGCGGATACGCAGTATTTT
v_gene: TRBV3-1
abundance: once
d_gene: .
j_gene: TRBJ2-3

CDR3aa: CSASTGSHGGTF
CDR3nt: TGCAGTGCTTCCACAGGGTCCCATGGAGGTACCTTC
v_gene: TRBV20-1
abundance: .
d_gene: .
j_gene: TRBJ1-2

CDR3aa: CASSPSGTGTYEQYF
CDR3nt: TGTGCCAGCAGCCCGTCCGGGACAGGGACCTACGAGCAGTACTTC
v_gene: TRBV7-2
abundance: .
d_gene: TRBD1
j_gene: TRBJ2-7

CDR3aa: CASSEGYGYTF
CDR3nt: TGTGCCAGCAGTGAGGGATATGGCTACACCTTC
v_gene: TRBV2
abundance: medium-sized
d_gene: .
j_gene: TRBJ1-2

CDR3aa: CATSRLKDNSHEQYF
CDR3nt: TGTGCCACCAGCAGACTTAAGGACAATTCCCACGAGCAGTACTTC
v_gene: TRBV15
abundance: .
d_gene: .
j_gene: TRBJ2-7

CDR3aa: CATAGTNYNEQFF
CDR3nt: TGTGCCACCGCCGGGACAAATTACAATGAGCAGTTCTTC
v_gene: TRBV10-3
abundance: many
d_gene: .
j_gene: TRBJ2-1

CDR3aa: CASSSGQSAGELFF
CDR3nt: TGTGCCAGCAGCTCGGGACAGTCGGCCGGGGAGCTGTTTTTT
v_gene: TRBV5-6
abundance: many
d_gene: TRBD1
j_gene: TRBJ2-2

CDR3aa: CASSLRLAGAYEQYF
CDR3nt: TGTGCCAGCAGCCTTAGATTAGCCGGAGCCTACGAGCAGTACTTC
v_gene: TRBV3-1
abundance: .
d_gene: .
j_gene: TRBJ2-7

CDR3aa: CASSYSLTSTDTQYF
CDR3nt: TGTGCCAGCAGTTACTCGCTGACTAGCACAGATACGCAGTATTTT
v_gene: TRBV6-2/TRBV6-3
abundance: medium-sized
d_gene: .
j_gene: TRBJ2-3

CDR3aa: CASSPRVAGVYNEQFF
CDR3nt: TGTGCCAGCAGCCCGCGGGTAGCGGGCGTATACAATGAGCAGTTCTTC
v_gene: TRBV7-2
abundance: .
d_gene: TRBD2
j_gene: TRBJ2-1

CDR3aa: CSARGLAGVYRTDTQYF
CDR3nt: TGCAGTGCTAGAGGGCTAGCGGGAGTCTATCGCACAGATACGCAGTATTTT
v_gene: TRBV20-1
abundance: medium-sized
d_gene: TRBD2
j_gene: TRBJ2-3

CDR3aa: CASSLRFGTGGTVELFF
CDR3nt: TGTGCCAGCAGCTTGAGGTTTGGAACTGGTGGCACCGTGGAGCTGTTTTTT
v_gene: TRBV5-5
abundance: .
d_gene: .
j_gene: TRBJ2-2

CDR3aa: CASSIVTDRDYGYTF
CDR3nt: TGTGCCAGTAGTATAGTGACGGACAGGGACTATGGCTACACCTTC
v_gene: TRBV19
abundance: medium-sized
d_gene: TRBD1
j_gene: TRBJ1-2

CDR3aa: CASGVNSLSDGELFF
CDR3nt: TGCGCCAGCGGGGTCAACAGTCTGTCGGACGGGGAGCTGTTTTTT
v_gene: TRBV5-1
abundance: medium-sized
d_gene: .
j_gene: TRBJ2-2

CDR3aa: CASSPSVSSFGELFF
CDR3nt: TGTGCCAGCAGCCCCTCTGTCTCTAGTTTTGGTGAGCTGTTTTTT
v_gene: TRBV7-2
abundance: .
d_gene: .
j_gene: TRBJ2-2

CDR3aa: CAWSSRVYEQHF
CDR3nt: TGTGCCTGGAGTTCCAGGGTGTACGAGCAGCACTTC
v_gene: TRBV30
abundance: .
d_gene: .
j_gene: TRBJ2-7

CDR3aa: CSARETADPTDTQYF
CDR3nt: TGCAGTGCTAGAGAGACTGCGGACCCCACAGATACGCAGTATTTT
v_gene: TRBV20-1
abundance: .
d_gene: .
j_gene: TRBJ2-3

CDR3aa: CASSLETSNSYEQYF
CDR3nt: TGCGCCAGCAGCTTGGAAACCTCCAATAGTTACGAGCAGTACTTC
v_gene: TRBV5-1
abundance: medium-sized
d_gene: .
j_gene: TRBJ2-7

CDR3aa: CASTTGLAGNTGELFF
CDR3nt: TGTGCCAGCACTACTGGACTAGCGGGAAACACCGGGGAGCTGTTTTTT
v_gene: TRBV2
abundance: .
d_gene: TRBD2
j_gene: TRBJ2-2

CDR3aa: CASTQAFSYNEQFF
CDR3nt: TGTGCCAGCACACAGGCGTTCTCCTACAATGAGCAGTTCTTC
v_gene: TRBV28
abundance: .
d_gene: .
j_gene: TRBJ2-1

CDR3aa: CAWSVSGHGYTF
CDR3nt: TGTGCCTGGAGTGTCTCGGGGCATGGCTACACCTTC
v_gene: TRBV30
abundance: .
d_gene: .
j_gene: TRBJ1-2

CDR3aa: CASQRTLNQPQHF
CDR3nt: TGTGCCAGTCAACGGACATTGAATCAGCCCCAGCATTTT
v_gene: TRBV2
abundance: medium-sized
d_gene: .
j_gene: TRBJ1-5

CDR3aa: CASSPGYDQFF
CDR3nt: TGTGCCAGCAGTCCCGGCTATGATCAGTTCTTC
v_gene: TRBV12-3/TRBV12-4
abundance: .
d_gene: .
j_gene: TRBJ2-1

CDR3aa: CASSTDSLNTEAFF
CDR3nt: TGTGCCAGCAGCACGGACAGTTTGAACACTGAAGCTTTCTTT
v_gene: TRBV9
abundance: .
d_gene: .
j_gene: TRBJ1-1

CDR3aa: CASSLNSGRANEQFF
CDR3nt: TGTGCCAGCAGCTTAAATAGCGGGAGGGCCAATGAGCAGTTCTTC
v_gene: TRBV7-3
abundance: medium-sized
d_gene: TRBD2
j_gene: TRBJ2-1

CDR3aa: CASSEGGYGYTF
CDR3nt: TGTGCCAGCAGTGAGGGTGGGTATGGCTACACCTTC
v_gene: TRBV12-3/TRBV12-4
abundance: medium-sized
d_gene: .
j_gene: TRBJ1-2

CDR3aa: CSAIHRGTGSETQYF
CDR3nt: TGCAGTGCTATACACCGGGGGACAGGGTCTGAGACCCAGTACTTC
v_gene: TRBV20-1
abundance: many
d_gene: TRBD1
j_gene: TRBJ2-5

CDR3aa: CASSQGTVNSPLHF
CDR3nt: TGTGCCAGCAGCCAAGGGACAGTGAATTCACCCCTCCACTTT
v_gene: TRBV3-1
abundance: medium-sized
d_gene: .
j_gene: TRBJ1-6

CDR3aa: CASSLLAGVYNEQFF
CDR3nt: TGTGCCAGCAGCTTATTAGCGGGAGTTTACAATGAGCAGTTCTTC
v_gene: TRBV7-3
abundance: medium-sized
d_gene: TRBD2
j_gene: TRBJ2-1

CDR3aa: CASSLTSGVNTGELFF
CDR3nt: TGTGCCAGCAGCCTAACTAGCGGAGTGAACACCGGGGAGCTGTTTTTT
v_gene: TRBV7-2
abundance: .
d_gene: TRBD2
j_gene: TRBJ2-2

CDR3aa: CASSAERRRRNEQYF
CDR3nt: TGTGCCAGCAGTGCTGAGCGGAGACGCAGGAACGAGCAGTACTTC
v_gene: TRBV6-1
abundance: medium-sized
d_gene: .
j_gene: TRBJ2-7